Below, 20 T cell receptor beta chains from the same sample are listed, as sequenced in a study of cytomegalovirus exposure and HLA in healthy donors. It was with 60 Vbeta and 13 Jbeta primers that the PCR ran. Libraries were prepared by immunoSEQ multiplex PCR; TCRdb keeps only in-frame clonotypes and omits some of them. The sample shows fewer than 55,000 clones, about 71% of them seen only once. Input material: PBMCs. These receptors were taken from a woman aged 50 to 60 in good health and CMV-seropositive.

J is TRBJ2-7 and V is TRBV7-8; 8 nucleotides line up with TRBD2. The germline CDR1 and CDR2 sequences are SGHVS and FQNEAQ. V lost 7 bases and J lost 6; bases outside the gene matches: 14. The CDR3 runs to 15 residues. CDR3 sequence reads: CASTARGGGLGEQYF. As DNA, the CDR3 is TGTGCCAGCACAGCCCGGGGGGGAGGGCTGGGCGAGCAGTACTTC.

The chain carries TRBV4-2 and TRBJ2-5; 8 bases match TRBD2. J gave up 9 bases and V 1 base, and 16 bases lay outside the gene matches. The length of the CDR3 is 17 residues. Looked up from germline, CDR1 is LGHNA and CDR2 is YNFKEQ. As DNA, the CDR3 is TGTGCCAGCAGCCAAGCGCAAGGAGCGGGGGCCCCACGGGCCCAGTACTTC. It translates to CASSQAQGAGAPRAQYF.

This clone showed up just a few times. The chain recombines TRBV6-5 with TRBJ2-2; D perhaps matches TRBD2 (6 bases). The germline gives CDR1 MNHEY, CDR2 SVGAGI. V lost 6 bases to trimming and J lost 3 bases, with 11 bases between them. This CDR3 contains 14 residues. Here the CDR3 reads CASRRDSHTGELFF. The CDR3 coding sequence is TGTGCCAGCAGGCGGGACTCCCACACCGGGGAGCTGTTTTTT.

This clone came up a few times. The gene calls are TRBV5-1 and TRBJ2-7; D call uncertain. Germline CDR1 is SGHRS and CDR2 is YFSETQ. The CDR3 consists of 11 residues. The V gene lost 4 bases and the J gene lost 3 bases, with 5 bases spanning the gap. The CDR3 reads CASSPGYEQYF. The CDR3 DNA reads TGCGCCAGCAGCCCGGGCTACGAGCAGTACTTC.

This chain uses TRBV5-6 with TRBJ1-5, with 8 bases identical to TRBD1. The CDR3 consists of 13 residues. Trimming at V came to 4 bases and at J to 9 bases, leaving 6 bases not matched to a gene. From germline, CDR1 is SGHDT and CDR2 YYEEEE. The CDR3 is CASSQDREGPQHF. The CDR3 region has the DNA TGTGCCAGCAGCCAGGACAGGGAAGGGCCCCAGCATTTT.

The V call is TRBV6-6, the J call TRBJ1-1; D call uncertain. CDR3 length: 13 residues. Germline V CDR1 and CDR2: MNHNY, SVGAGI (reference sequence). V was trimmed by 0 bases and J by 8 bases, leaving 10 bases between them. The CDR3 sequence is CASSYSAQAEAFF. The CDR3 nucleotides read TGTGCCAGCAGTTACTCGGCCCAGGCAGAAGCTTTCTTT.

This sequence joins TRBV6-1 and TRBJ1-2; tentative D call: TRBD1 (6 bases). The CDR3 contains 14 residues. Germline V gene data show CDR1 as MNHNS and CDR2 as SASEGT. Trimming removed 7 bases at V and 1 base at J, with 13 bases between. In nucleotides, the CDR3 is TGTGCCAGCACCGACAGGTTTTTTAACTATGGCTACACCTTC. This translates into CASTDRFFNYGYTF.

The chain recombines TRBV7-2 with TRBJ1-3, with D perhaps matching TRBD1 (5 bases). V was pared by 5 bases and J by 3 bases, with 14 bases between. The CDR3 contains 15 residues. Germline V gives CDR1 SGHTA, CDR2 FQGNSA. CDR3 nucleotides: TGTGCCAGCAGCCCACCGGGGGTTTATGGAAACACCATATATTTT. The encoded protein is CASSPPGVYGNTIYF.

The chain joins TRBV28 to TRBJ2-7; tentatively, D is TRBD2 (6 bases). The CDR3 is 13 residues long. Trimming took 7 bases from V and 1 from J, leaving 11 bases between them. Germline V gene data show CDR1 as MDHEN and CDR2 as SYDVKM. Here the CDR3 DNA reads TGTGCCAGCATGTTGGGGGGTTCCTACGAGCAGTACTTC. This translates into CASMLGGSYEQYF.

This clone was seen more than once but under ten times. The chain carries TRBV2 and TRBJ2-7; weak D call: TRBD2 (6 bases). This CDR3 has 16 residues. Germline CDR1 is SNHLY and CDR2 is FYNNEI. V was pared by 7 bases and J by 0 bases, with 19 bases between. Here the CDR3 reads CASKKEGIWGSYEQYF. The CDR3 DNA is TGTGCCAGCAAAAAGGAGGGTATTTGGGGCTCCTACGAGCAGTACTTC.

The chain employs TRBV7-9 and TRBJ2-5, with a weak D call TRBD2 (7 bases). The germline V gene has CDR1 SEHNR and CDR2 FQNEAQ (reference sequence). V gave up 7 bases and J gave up 5 bases, with 20 bases separating them. The length of the CDR3 is 15 residues. CDR3: CASTPFGGAGETQYF. Here the CDR3 DNA reads TGTGCCAGCACCCCTTTTGGGGGGGCAGGGGAGACCCAGTACTTC.

The chain uses TRBV15 and TRBJ2-7; 10 bases map to TRBD1. Looked up from germline, CDR1 is LNHNV and CDR2 is YYDKDF (reference sequence). J lost 8 bases, V lost 1 base, and 8 bases had no gene match. There are 15 residues in the CDR3. For the CDR3, the DNA is TGTGCCACCAGCAGAGCCCGGGACAGGGGTAGTAAGCAGTACTTC. Protein sequence: CATSRARDRGSKQYF. Filled out from reference TRBV15 and TRBJ2-7, the complete variable domain reads DAMVIQNPRYQVTQFGKPVTLSCSQTLNHNVMYWYQQKSSQAPKLLFHYYDKDFNNEADTPDNFQSRRPNTSFCFLDIRSPGLGDTAMYLCATSRARDRGSKQYFGPGTRLTVT.

V usage is TRBV6-5 and J usage is TRBJ1-2; D might be TRBD1 (6 bases). V shed 0 bases and J shed 3 bases, with 14 bases lying between them. This CDR3 spans 16 amino acids. Germline assignment: CDR1 MNHEY and CDR2 SVGAGI. CDR3 nucleotides: TGTGCCAGCAGTTACTCGTCCAGGGGAAATCACTATGGCTACACCTTC. It specifies CASSYSSRGNHYGYTF.

The rearrangement uses TRBV27 and TRBJ1-1; 7 bases align to TRBD1. The CDR3 is made up of 14 amino acids. V lost 5 bases to trimming and J lost 4 bases; unmatched junction nucleotides: 7. CDR1 is MNHEY and CDR2 is SMNVEV in the germline V gene (reference sequence). The CDR3 loop reads CASSVTQGGTEAFF. The CDR3 nucleotides are TGTGCCAGCAGTGTAACTCAGGGGGGCACTGAAGCTTTCTTT.

This clone was found a few times. In nucleotides, the CDR3 is TGCGCCAGCAGCCCCGTCTGGTCGGAGGGGGAAAAACTGTTTTTT. Amino acids: CASSPVWSEGEKLFF. The V call is TRBV4-3, the J call TRBJ1-4, with a possible D match to TRBD1 (5 bases). The V end was cut by 4 bases, the J end by 8 bases, with 17 bases between. This CDR3 spans 15 amino acids. CDR1 is LGHNA and CDR2 is YSLEER in the germline V gene.

V is TRBV28 and J is TRBJ1-2; TRBD1 matches at 7 bases. The CDR3 length is 14 residues. V lost 5 bases and J lost 0; bases outside the gene matches: 3. The germline CDR1 and CDR2 sequences are MDHEN and SYDVKM. CDR3 in amino acids: CASSHRGPNYGYTF. In nucleotides, the CDR3 is TGTGCCAGCAGTCACAGGGGCCCTAACTATGGCTACACCTTC.

This clone was detected only once. This sequence joins TRBV7-2 and TRBJ2-7, with 9 bases lining up with TRBD1. With 8 bases clipped from V and 3 bases from J, the junction kept 8 bases outside the gene matches. Germline lookup yields CDR1 SGHTA and CDR2 FQGNSA. The CDR3 extends over 14 amino acids. The CDR3 bases are TGTGCCAGCTCCTTGGACAGGGGAGGCTACGAGCAGTACTTC. Its protein is CASSLDRGGYEQYF.

This clone was detected a few times. The chain carries TRBV19 and TRBJ1-1; possible D gene TRBD1, 6 bases. The CDR3 loop spans 13 amino acids. Deletions cut 9 bases from V and 6 bases from J, with 17 bases between. Germline V gives CDR1 LNHDA, CDR2 SQIVND (reference sequence). The CDR3 region has the DNA TGTGCCAGCAGGGGTCCTCGAATGGCTGAAGCTTTCTTT. Translation gives CASRGPRMAEAFF.

The chain joins TRBV7-2 to TRBJ2-5, with a possible D match to TRBD1 (6 bases). Trimming shortened V by 3 bases and J by 4 bases, and 15 bases separated the two germline ends. The CDR3 contains 15 residues. In germline, CDR1 is SGHTA, CDR2 FQGNSA. CDR3 sequence (DNA): TGTGCCAGCAGCTTGTTAAACAGGGTTGGAGAGACCCAGTACTTC. The encoded protein is CASSLLNRVGETQYF.

This clone was counted only a few times. The rearrangement links TRBV6-6 to TRBJ1-4; D gene ambiguous. Germline lookup yields CDR1 MNHNY and CDR2 SVGAGI (reference sequence). The V end was cut by 10 bases, the J end by 0 bases, with 18 bases between. The CDR3 is made up of 16 amino acids. The CDR3 nucleotides are TGTGCCACCCGAGAGGGTTCTTCTGCAACTAATGAAAAACTGTTTTTT. Translating gives CATREGSSATNEKLFF.